The T cell receptor (beta chain) described here comes from a study of blood T cell repertoires in COVID-19. Produced via immunoSEQ multiplex PCR; TCRdb's table is partial and in-frame only. The sample comprises more than 85,000 clones, more than 70% of which are singletons, and 17% rests with the top ten. The origin of this receptor is a human donor in a cohort sampled during active COVID-19. Sample: peripheral blood.

The CDR3 protein is CASSLGRAGTEAFF. The CDR3 DNA reads as TGTGCCAGCAGTCTCGGAAGGGCGGGCACTGAAGCTTTCTTT. The chain uses TRBV27 and TRBJ1-1; D gene unclear. The germline CDR1 and CDR2 sequences are MNHEY and SMNVEV (reference sequence). The CDR3 runs to 14 residues. Trimming took off 5 bases at V and 4 bases at J, with 14 bases between the two ends.